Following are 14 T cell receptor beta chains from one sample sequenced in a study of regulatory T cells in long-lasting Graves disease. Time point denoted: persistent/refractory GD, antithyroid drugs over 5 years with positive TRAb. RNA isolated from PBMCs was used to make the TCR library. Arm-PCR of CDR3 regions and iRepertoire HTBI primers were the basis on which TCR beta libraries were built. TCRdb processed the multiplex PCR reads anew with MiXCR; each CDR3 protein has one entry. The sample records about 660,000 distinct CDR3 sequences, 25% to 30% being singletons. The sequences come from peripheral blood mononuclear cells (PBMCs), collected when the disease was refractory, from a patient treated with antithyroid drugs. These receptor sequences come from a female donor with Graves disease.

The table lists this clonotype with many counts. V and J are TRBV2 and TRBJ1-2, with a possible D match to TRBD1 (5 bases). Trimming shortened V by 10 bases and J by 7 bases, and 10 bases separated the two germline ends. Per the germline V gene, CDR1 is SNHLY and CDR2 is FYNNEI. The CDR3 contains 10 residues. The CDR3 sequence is CANPGFGYTF. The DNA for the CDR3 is TGTGCCAACCCAGGGTTTGGCTACACCTTC.

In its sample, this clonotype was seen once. The CDR3 region is CASRTGINSPLHF. The CDR3 DNA sequence: TGTGCCAGTAGGACAGGGATCAATTCACCCCTCCACTTT. The rearrangement uses TRBV19 and TRBJ1-6; TRBD1 matches 7 bases. V shed 6 bases and J 7 bases; nucleotides not matched to a gene: 3. This CDR3 has 13 residues. The V gene's germline CDR1 is LNHDA and CDR2 SQIVND (reference sequence).

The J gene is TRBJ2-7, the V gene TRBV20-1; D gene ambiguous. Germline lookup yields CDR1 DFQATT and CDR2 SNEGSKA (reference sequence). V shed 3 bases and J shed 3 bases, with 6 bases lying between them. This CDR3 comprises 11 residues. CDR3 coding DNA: TGCAGTGCTAGGATTGACTACGAGCAGTACTTC. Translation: CSARIDYEQYF.

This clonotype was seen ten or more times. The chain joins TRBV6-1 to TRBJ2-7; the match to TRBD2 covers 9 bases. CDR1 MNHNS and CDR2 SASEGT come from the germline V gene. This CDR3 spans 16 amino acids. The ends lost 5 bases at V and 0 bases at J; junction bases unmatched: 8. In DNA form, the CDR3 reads TGTGCCAGCAGTCCGTCGGGACTAGCCCCCTCCTACGAGCAGTACTTC. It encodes CASSPSGLAPSYEQYF.

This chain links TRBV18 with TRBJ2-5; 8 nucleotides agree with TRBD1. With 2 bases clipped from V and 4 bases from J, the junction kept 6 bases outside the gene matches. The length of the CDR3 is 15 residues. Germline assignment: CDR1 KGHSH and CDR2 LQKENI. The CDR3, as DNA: TGTGCCAGCTCACCAAGACAGGGGCCGGCAGAGACCCAGTACTTC. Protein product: CASSPRQGPAETQYF.

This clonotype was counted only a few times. CDR3 in amino acids: CASSLRAPGQTYGYTF. The CDR3 nucleotides are TGTGCCAGCAGCTTAAGGGCGCCGGGACAGACTTATGGCTACACCTTC. The chain employs TRBV7-2 and TRBJ1-2, with 7 nucleotides matching TRBD1. V trimming: 2 bases; J trimming: 5 bases; junction bases outside the gene matches: 11. From germline, CDR1 is SGHTA and CDR2 FQGNSA. The CDR3 loop spans 16 amino acids.

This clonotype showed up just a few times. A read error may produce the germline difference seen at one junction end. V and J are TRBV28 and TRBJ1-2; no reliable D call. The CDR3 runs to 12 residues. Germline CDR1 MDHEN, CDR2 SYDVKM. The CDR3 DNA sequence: TGTGCCAACAGTATCGTCCAAGGAGGCTACACCTTC. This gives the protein CANSIVQGGYTF.

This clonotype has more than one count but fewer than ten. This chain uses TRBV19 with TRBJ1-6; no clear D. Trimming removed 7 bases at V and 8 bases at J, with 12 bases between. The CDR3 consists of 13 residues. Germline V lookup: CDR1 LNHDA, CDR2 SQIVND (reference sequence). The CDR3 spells CASTGRPDSPLHF. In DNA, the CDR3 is TGTGCCAGTACCGGGAGGCCGGATTCACCCCTCCACTTT. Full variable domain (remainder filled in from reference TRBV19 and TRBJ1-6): DGGITQSPKYLFRKEGQNVTLSCEQNLNHDAMYWYRQDPGQGLRLIYYSQIVNDFQKGDIAEGYSVSREKKESFPLTVTSAQKNPTAFYLCASTGRPDSPLHFGNGTRLTVT.

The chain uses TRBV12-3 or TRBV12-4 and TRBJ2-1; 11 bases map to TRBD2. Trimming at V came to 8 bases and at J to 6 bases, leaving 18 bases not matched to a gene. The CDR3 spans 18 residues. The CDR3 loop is CASAEGGLGLAGTNEQFF. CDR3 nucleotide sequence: TGTGCCAGCGCCGAGGGGGGCCTTGGACTAGCGGGTACCAATGAGCAGTTCTTC.

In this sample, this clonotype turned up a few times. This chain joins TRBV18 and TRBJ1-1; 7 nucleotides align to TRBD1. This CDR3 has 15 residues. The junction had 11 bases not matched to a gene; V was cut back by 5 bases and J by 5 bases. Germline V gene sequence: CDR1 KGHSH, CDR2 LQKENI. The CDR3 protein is CASSSQGQLGTEAFF. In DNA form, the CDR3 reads TGTGCCAGCTCATCGCAGGGACAGCTTGGGACTGAAGCTTTCTTT.

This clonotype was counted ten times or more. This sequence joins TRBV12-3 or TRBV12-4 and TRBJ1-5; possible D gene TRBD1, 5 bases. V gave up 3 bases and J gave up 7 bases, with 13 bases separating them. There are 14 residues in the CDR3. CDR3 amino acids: CASSFSGVRQPQHF. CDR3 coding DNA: TGTGCCAGCAGTTTTTCGGGGGTAAGGCAGCCCCAGCATTTT.

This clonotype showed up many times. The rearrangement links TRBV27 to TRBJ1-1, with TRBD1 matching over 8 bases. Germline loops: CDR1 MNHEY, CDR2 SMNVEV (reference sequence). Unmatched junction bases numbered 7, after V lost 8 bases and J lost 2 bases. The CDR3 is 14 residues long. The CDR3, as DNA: TGTGCCAGCTCACCACAGGGGGTAAACACTGAAGCTTTCTTT. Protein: CASSPQGVNTEAFF.

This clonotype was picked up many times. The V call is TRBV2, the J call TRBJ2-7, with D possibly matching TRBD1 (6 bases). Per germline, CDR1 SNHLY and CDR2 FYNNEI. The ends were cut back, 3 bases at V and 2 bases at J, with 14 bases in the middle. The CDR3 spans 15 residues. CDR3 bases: TGTGCCAGCAGTGACCCACAGGGCAGAACCTACGAGCAGTACTTC. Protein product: CASSDPQGRTYEQYF.

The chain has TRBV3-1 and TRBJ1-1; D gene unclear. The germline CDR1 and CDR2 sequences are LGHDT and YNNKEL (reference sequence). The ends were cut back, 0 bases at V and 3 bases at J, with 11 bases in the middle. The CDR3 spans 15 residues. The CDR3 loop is CASSQEFGSYTEAFF. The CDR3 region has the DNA TGTGCCAGCAGCCAAGAATTCGGCAGCTACACTGAAGCTTTCTTT.